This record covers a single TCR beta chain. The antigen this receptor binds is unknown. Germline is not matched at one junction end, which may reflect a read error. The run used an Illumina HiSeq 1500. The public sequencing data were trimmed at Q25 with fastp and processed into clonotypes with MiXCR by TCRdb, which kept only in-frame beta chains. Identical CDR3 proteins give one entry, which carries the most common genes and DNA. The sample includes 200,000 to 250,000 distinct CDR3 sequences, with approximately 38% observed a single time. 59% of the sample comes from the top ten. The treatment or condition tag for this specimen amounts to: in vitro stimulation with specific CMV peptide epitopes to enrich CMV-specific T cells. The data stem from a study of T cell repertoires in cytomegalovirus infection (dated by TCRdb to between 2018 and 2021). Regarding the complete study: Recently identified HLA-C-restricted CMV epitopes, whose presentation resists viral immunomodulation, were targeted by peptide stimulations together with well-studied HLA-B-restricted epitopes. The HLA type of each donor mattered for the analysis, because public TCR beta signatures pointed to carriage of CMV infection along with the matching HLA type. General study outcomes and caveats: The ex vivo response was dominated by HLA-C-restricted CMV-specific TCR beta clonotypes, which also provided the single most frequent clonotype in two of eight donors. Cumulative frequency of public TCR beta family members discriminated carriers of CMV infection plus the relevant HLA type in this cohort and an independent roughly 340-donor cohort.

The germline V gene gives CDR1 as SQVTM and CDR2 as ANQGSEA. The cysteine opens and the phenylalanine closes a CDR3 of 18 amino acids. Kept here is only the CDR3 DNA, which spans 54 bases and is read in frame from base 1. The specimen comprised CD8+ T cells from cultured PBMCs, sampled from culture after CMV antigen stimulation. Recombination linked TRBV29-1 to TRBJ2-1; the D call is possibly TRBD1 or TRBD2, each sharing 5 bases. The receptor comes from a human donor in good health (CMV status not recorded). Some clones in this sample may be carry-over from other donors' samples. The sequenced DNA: TGCAGCGTTGTTCGGAAAGAAGAAGGTGGAGGACATCGTTCGGGTAGGGGATTC. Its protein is CSVVRKEEGGGHRSGRGF.